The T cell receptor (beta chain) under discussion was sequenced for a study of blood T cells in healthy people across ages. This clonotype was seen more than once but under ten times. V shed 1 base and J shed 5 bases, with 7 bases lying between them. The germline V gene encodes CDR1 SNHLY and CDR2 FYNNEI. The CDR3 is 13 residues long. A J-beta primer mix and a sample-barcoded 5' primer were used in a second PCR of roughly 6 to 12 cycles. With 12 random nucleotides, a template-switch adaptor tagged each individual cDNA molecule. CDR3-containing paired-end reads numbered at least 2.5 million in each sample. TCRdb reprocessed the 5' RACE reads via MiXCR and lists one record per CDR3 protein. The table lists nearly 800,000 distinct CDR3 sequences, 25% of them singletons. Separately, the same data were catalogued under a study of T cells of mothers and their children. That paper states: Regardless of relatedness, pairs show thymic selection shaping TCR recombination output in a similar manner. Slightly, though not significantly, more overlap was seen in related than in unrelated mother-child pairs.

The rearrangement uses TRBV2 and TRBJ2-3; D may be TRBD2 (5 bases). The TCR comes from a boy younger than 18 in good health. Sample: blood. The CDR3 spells CASSEVAGDTQYF. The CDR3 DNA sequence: TGTGCCAGCAGTGAAGTTGCGGGAGATACGCAGTATTTT.